This T cell receptor (beta chain) was profiled in a study of cytomegalovirus exposure and HLA in healthy donors (dated by TCRdb to about 2017). Background for the entire study: An earlier analysis of under 600 of the donors reported about 290 Gb of sequence data and some 120 million unique TCR beta sequences from about 179 million T cells. Around 330 gigabases of sequencing data and 75 million to 85 million unique TCR sequences made up an early release that covered over 550 HLA-typed donors. Among the roughly 390 genotyped donors, 75% to 90% belonged to the genetic ancestry cluster associated with self-reported Caucasian donors. The study aimed to test whether cataloging public T cell receptors could reveal signatures of past pathogen exposure. The study profiled the T cell repertoires of some 610 subjects by immunosequencing and related them to cytomegalovirus serostatus. A separate validation cohort of roughly 130 different subjects was used in addition to the 666-subject first cohort. The study combined high-throughput TCR immunosequencing, statistical association of individual TCRs with disease status, and machine learning to predict cytomegalovirus infection status. In a later analysis, previously published TCR beta repertoires from about 640 donors were re-analyzed and high-resolution HLA genotyping was added so that TCR occurrence patterns could be studied. Rather than drawing on any new phenotypic data, the later analysis identified candidate immune exposures from TCR beta sequences and the way those sequences occurred across donors. An earlier analysis of more than 450 of the donors used high-throughput TCR beta sequencing to judge whether each TCR beta V gene segment behaved as functional or pseudogenic. Donor age, sex, ethnicity and CMV serostatus were compiled alongside the repertoire data. A later genetic analysis used genome-wide SNP genotypes for about 60% of the roughly 700 donors, treating that subset as a discovery cohort. Every discovery cohort repertoire had been produced on one sequencing platform. Both class I and class II loci were covered by HLA typing, at four-digit resolution. Typing coverage varied by locus: roughly 629-640 donors for A, B, C, DRB1 and DQB1; about 520 for DQA1; more than 600 for DPA1; 400 to 480 for DPB1. Four or five DR-DQ haplotypes were handled as single units for association and clustering because linkage in the cohort was strong. On average, approximately 250,000 unique TCR beta nucleotide sequences were sequenced per donor among some 430 genotyped donors of the cohort, with approximately 18% of those sequences being non-productive.

Library method: the immunoSEQ multiplex PCR assay. The multiplex PCR relied on a mix of 60 forward primers for TCR Vbeta segments and 13 reverse primers for TCR Jbeta segments. A multiplex PCR assay on genomic DNA amplified the CDR3 region of rearranged TCR beta genes. On the Illumina HiSeq System, the amplified TCR beta libraries were sequenced as 87-base-pair reads. Per the source publication's procedure: In a later analysis, about 80 million unique TCR beta chains were counted across the roughly 610 repertoires, and roughly 11 million of these chains were shared by at least two donors. Raw reads were error-corrected and collapsed into unique sequences with a nearest-neighbor algorithm that merged closely related sequences to remove PCR and sequencing errors. Alignment of CDR3 sequences to IMGT reference sequences was used to assign V, D and J gene segments. For a sequence to be retained, at least a six-nucleotide match to both a V gene segment and a J gene segment was required. Rearrangements were called productive when the CDR3 lacked stop codons and stayed in frame with V and J; all others were non-productive. Following IMGT convention, CDR3 was defined as the stretch from the second conserved V-encoded cysteine up to the conserved J-encoded phenylalanine. Sequences without an unambiguous match to a single V gene segment were excluded from the earlier analysis of 450 to 650 of the donors. In an earlier analysis of 500 to 750 of the donors, V segments were called functional above 56.7% productive rearrangements and were called segregating when the between-donor standard deviation exceeded 5%. A statistical classification framework was built to diagnose cytomegalovirus status from the catalog of TCR beta chain sequences. A later analysis assigned V and J genes by comparing TCR nucleotide sequences with IMGT/GENE-DB human TR gene sequences. The TCRdist pipeline was used in a later analysis to assign CDR3 sequences and most-parsimonious VDJ recombination scenarios. In a later analysis, each TCR beta chain was defined by its CDR3 amino acid sequence together with its V-gene family, and reads without a unique V-gene family were excluded. In a later analysis, 450 to 600 highly shared, low-generation-probability nucleotide sequences were removed to address suspected cross-contamination and a sequencing artifact. For each public chain, a later analysis derived a clonal expansion index from normalized ranks of inferred template counts within each repertoire. A later analysis computed generation probabilities with a VDJ recombination model fitted to out-of-frame rearrangements, and checked the results against IGoR. In a later analysis, TCR-TCR, TCR-HLA and TCR-CMV co-occurrence was scored with hypergeometric tests, and a repertoire-size bias correction was applied to TCR pairs. A later analysis estimated false discovery rates by permuting HLA or CMV assignments 20 times. A later analysis grouped co-occurring TCRs with DBSCAN, adding TCRdist sequence similarity when clustering within HLA-allele-positive subsets. Co-occurrence clustering excluded repertoires with fewer than 30,000 or more than 120,000 public chains, plus five with anomalous nucleotide sharing. TCRdb holds this immuneACCESS table with in-frame rearrangements only. Some clones are missing; in checked studies, unresolved V genes explain under half, and the rest has no known cause. The V and J calls and the clone size are those of that table, but D and trimming were determined from the DNA. A total of roughly 150,000 clones appear in this sample, 75% of them only once. About 11% of the sample goes to the ten largest clones.

Details on this clone: Its antigen is not yet known. Mismatch with germline at one junction end may stem from a read error.

In total, 600 or so healthy bone marrow donors made up the cohort. All cohort members were sampled while nominally healthy, although unrecorded immune exposures were likely present. The donor was CMV seropositive and belonged to the group of 250 to 300 seropositive cohort members. A peripheral blood sample was collected from each donor, and TCR beta sequencing was performed on peripheral blood mononuclear cells. The Qiagen DNeasy Blood Extraction Kit was used to extract genomic DNA from the blood cell samples. Broad study findings and their caveats: Strong co-occurrence of HLA alleles, especially DR and DQ, made assigning TCR associations to individual alleles difficult. In a later genetic analysis, fewer N-insertions in productive TCRs were reported among donors in an Asian-associated ancestry cluster than the roughly 700-donor mean. Cytomegalovirus status was reported to be diagnosed by the classifier with high specificity and sensitivity in both the original and validation cohorts. For the cohort, immune exposure information was limited to CMV serostatus. This cohort had only TCR beta chains sequenced, and the lack of alpha or paired-chain data limited which features could be detected. Most TCR sequences were seen in very few donors, while some public TCRs were found in many individuals. In a later analysis, TCR association rates were found to vary across HLA loci, with the most associated TCRs seen for DRB1 alleles and the fewest for HLA-C alleles. In vitro tests confirmed that three of the cytomegalovirus-associated TCR beta chains recognize cytomegalovirus antigens. The earlier analysis of about 600 of the donors excluded over 15 rarely observed V segments, including chromosome 9 orphons, because counts were too low. Because HLA typing was missing for some donors at each locus, association tests included only the typed subset. Roughly uniform sequencing depth across donors was assumed in presence/absence analyses, although this assumption may not hold. In a later analysis, HLA-associated TCR beta chains were found to be more clonally expanded and to have lower generation probabilities than equally common non-associated chains. In the study, around 150 TCR beta chains were listed as associated with cytomegalovirus. In an earlier analysis of about 550 of the donors, most TCR beta V segments were observed in productive rearrangements about 87% or about 30% of the time, broadly matching IMGT annotations. A group of highly shared sequence variants was considered likely to be a technical artifact of the sequencing pipeline. A further reported finding was that TCR beta sequences accurately predicted the HLA-A and HLA-B alleles for most subjects in the first cohort. In a later analysis, several top co-occurrence clusters were reported to appear linked to parvovirus B19, influenza, CMV and Epstein-Barr virus. Linkage disequilibrium might explain the correlated functional status among segregating V segments, but an unknown experimental factor could not be ruled out. At a false discovery rate of 0.05, a later analysis linked 16,951 TCR beta sequences to specific HLA alleles. An association between a missense DCLRE1C variant and V-gene and J-gene trimming of TCR beta chains was found in a later genetic analysis and replicated in an independent cohort. According to a later analysis, most CMV-associated TCR beta chains appeared to be HLA-restricted, and the HLA associations seemed to be driven largely by CMV exposure. The authors suggested that the approach could potentially be generalized to other disease states and immunological phenotypes.

This receptor was obtained from a man younger than 35 in good health and CMV-seropositive. Sequences were obtained from PBMCs.

The bases read TGTGCCAGCAGCGTTCGGGGACAAGAGGCCCAGTACTTC. Its translation reads: CASSVRGQEAQYF. The receptor chain draws on TRBV9 and TRBJ2-5; D gene: possibly TRBD1, on 6 matching bases. The CDR3 spans 13 residues, from the cysteine through the phenylalanine. CDR3 DNA only is kept here, 39 bases in frame from base 1. Reading the germline V gene gives CDR1 SGDLS and CDR2 YYNGEE. This CDR3, with the reference TRBV9 and TRBJ2-5 proteins standing in past its ends, gives the full variable domain DSGVTQTPKHLITATGQRVTLRCSPRSGDLSVYWYQQSLDQGLQFLIQYYNGEERAKGNILERFSAQQFPDLHSELNLSSLELGDSALYFCASSVRGQEAQYFGPGTRLLVL.